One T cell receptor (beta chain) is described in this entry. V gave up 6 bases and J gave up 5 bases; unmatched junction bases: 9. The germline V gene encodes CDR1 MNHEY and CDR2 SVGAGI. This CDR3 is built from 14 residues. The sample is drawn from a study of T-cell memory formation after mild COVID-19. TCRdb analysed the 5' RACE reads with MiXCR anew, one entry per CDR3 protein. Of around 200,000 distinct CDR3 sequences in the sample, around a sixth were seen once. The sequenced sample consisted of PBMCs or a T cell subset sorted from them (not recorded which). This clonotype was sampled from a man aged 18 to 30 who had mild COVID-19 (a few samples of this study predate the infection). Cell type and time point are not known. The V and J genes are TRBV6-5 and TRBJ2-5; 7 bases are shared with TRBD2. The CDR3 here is CASSIRGVRETQYF. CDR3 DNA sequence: TGTGCCAGCAGCATACGGGGGGTAAGGGAGACCCAGTACTTC.